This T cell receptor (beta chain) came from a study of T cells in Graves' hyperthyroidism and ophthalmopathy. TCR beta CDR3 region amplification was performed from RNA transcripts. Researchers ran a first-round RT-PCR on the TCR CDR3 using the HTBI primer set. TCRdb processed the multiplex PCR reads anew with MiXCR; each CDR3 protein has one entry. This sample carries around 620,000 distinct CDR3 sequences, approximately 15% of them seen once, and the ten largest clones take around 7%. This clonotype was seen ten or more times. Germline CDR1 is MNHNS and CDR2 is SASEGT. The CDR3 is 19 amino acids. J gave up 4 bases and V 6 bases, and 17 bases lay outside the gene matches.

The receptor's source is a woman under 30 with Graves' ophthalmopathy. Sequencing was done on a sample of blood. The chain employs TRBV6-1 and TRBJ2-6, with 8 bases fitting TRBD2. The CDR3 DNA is TGTGCCAGCAGGAAGCCCCAGGTGGGACTAGGGTACGGGGCCAACGTCCTGACTTTC. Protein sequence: CASRKPQVGLGYGANVLTF.